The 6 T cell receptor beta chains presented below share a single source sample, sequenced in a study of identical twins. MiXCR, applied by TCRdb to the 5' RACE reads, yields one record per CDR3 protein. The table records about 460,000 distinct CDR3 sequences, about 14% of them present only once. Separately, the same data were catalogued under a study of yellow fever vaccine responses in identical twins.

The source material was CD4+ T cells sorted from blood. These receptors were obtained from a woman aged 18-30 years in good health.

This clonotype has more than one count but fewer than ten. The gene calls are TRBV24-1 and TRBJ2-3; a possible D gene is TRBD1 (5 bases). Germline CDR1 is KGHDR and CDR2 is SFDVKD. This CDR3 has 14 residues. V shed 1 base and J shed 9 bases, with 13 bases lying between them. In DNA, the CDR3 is TGTGCCACCAGTGATTTAGGCGACAGCAGAACGCAGTATTTT. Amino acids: CATSDLGDSRTQYF.

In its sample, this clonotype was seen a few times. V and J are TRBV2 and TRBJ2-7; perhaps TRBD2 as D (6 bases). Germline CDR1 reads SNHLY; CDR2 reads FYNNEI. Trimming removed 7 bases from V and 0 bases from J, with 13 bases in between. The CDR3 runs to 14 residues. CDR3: CASKGRKSSYEQYF. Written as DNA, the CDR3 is TGTGCCAGCAAGGGGAGGAAGAGCTCCTACGAGCAGTACTTC.

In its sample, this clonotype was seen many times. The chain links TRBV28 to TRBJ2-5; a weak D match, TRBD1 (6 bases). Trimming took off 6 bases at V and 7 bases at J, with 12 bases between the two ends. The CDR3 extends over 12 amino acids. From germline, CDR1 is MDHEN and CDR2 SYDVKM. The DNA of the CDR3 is TGTGCCAGCAGCTCCGTCAGGGGGACCCAGTACTTC. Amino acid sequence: CASSSVRGTQYF.

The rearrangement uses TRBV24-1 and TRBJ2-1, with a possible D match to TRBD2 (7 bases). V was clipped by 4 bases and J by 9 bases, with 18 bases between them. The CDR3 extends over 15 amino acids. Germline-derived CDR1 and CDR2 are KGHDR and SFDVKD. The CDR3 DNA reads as TGTGCCACCAGTGACCAAGGGGGAGGGCCCGGTGAGCAGTTCTTC. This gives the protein CATSDQGGGPGEQFF.

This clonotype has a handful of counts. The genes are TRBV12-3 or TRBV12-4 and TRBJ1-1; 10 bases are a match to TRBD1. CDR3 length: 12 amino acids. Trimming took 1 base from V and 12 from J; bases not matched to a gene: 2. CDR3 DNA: TGTGCCAGCAGTTTAGGGGACAGGGGTTCTTTCTTT. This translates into CASSLGDRGSFF.

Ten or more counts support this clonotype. CDR3 nucleotide sequence: TGTGCCAGCAGTTTATCAGGAAATCCCTACGAGCAGTACTTC. Its protein product is CASSLSGNPYEQYF. The V call is TRBV12-3 or TRBV12-4, the J call TRBJ2-7, with D uncertain. V lost 2 bases to trimming and J lost 2 bases, with 10 bases between them. This CDR3 comprises 14 residues.